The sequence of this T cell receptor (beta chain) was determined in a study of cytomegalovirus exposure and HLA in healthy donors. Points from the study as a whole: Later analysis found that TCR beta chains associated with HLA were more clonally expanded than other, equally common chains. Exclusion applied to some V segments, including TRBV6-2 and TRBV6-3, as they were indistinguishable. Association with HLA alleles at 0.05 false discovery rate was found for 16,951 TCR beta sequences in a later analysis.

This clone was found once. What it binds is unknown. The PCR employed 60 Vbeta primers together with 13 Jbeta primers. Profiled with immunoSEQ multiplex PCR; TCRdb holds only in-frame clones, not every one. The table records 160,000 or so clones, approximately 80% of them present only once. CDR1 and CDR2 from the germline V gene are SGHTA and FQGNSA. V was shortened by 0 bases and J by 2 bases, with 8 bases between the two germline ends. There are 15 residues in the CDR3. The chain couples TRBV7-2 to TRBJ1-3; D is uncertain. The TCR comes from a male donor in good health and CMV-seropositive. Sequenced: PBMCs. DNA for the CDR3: TGTGCCAGCAGCTTAGCGCCTCAGGCTGGAAACACCATATATTTT. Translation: CASSLAPQAGNTIYF.